This T cell receptor (beta chain) comes out of a study of cytomegalovirus exposure and HLA in healthy donors. Study findings and constraints: Later on, analysis showed that most CMV-associated TCR beta chains appeared to be HLA-restricted.

With regard to this clone: Its antigen is as yet unknown.

PCR amplification relied on 60 Vbeta primers (plus 13 Jbeta primers). Clones were read by immunoSEQ multiplex PCR, and TCRdb kept only the in-frame ones, dropping some. This sample has 130,000 to 150,000 clones; 80% occur once, and the top ten carry roughly 2%. CDR3 length equals 14 residues. Per the germline V gene, CDR1 is SGHDN and CDR2 is FVKESK. With 4 bases removed from V and 2 bases from J, the gap between germline ends came to 11 bases. The sample was PBMCs. This receptor was taken from a young man in good health and CMV-seronegative. This chain joins TRBV14 and TRBJ1-1, with D possibly being TRBD1 (5 bases). DNA of the CDR3: TGTGCCAGCAGCCCATACACAGGTAACACTGAAGCTTTCTTT. Encoded protein: CASSPYTGNTEAFF.